The rows below give T cell receptor beta chains drawn from one sample of a study of read filtering for tumor transcriptome and immune sequencing. In TCRdb, the reads were re-called with MiXCR into one record per CDR3 protein. The table has about 130,000 distinct CDR3 sequences, about 13% seen once. The sample taken for sequencing was a population of CD138-negative cells sorted from bone marrow. The receptors derive from a donor aged 40 or older with multiple myeloma. CDR3s include the opening cysteine and the closing phenylalanine or tryptophan. D genes are given only for firm matches. Size tells how often a clone was seen (once, few, many) or the class of an expanded clone, and some rows leave it out.

DNA	CDR3	D	J	size	V
TGCGCCAGCAGCCAAGTAGACTCACGAGGTGAAAAACTGTTTTTT	CASSQVDSRGEKLFF	.	TRBJ1-4	many	TRBV4-3
TGTGCCAGCAGTACAAATCGAGGTATGAACACTGAAGCTTTCTTT	CASSTNRGMNTEAFF	.	TRBJ1-1	many	TRBV7-9
TGTGCCAGTCGCCCCGTGGGCAATCAGCCCCAGCATTTT	CASRPVGNQPQHF	.	TRBJ1-5	many	TRBV27
TGTGCCAGCAGCCAAGATAGGACGGGAGGGTACAATGAGCAGTTCTTC	CASSQDRTGGYNEQFF	TRBD2	TRBJ2-1	few	TRBV3-1
TGTGCCACCAGTGATTTGACTAGCGGGAGCGTAGATACGCAGTATTTT	CATSDLTSGSVDTQYF	TRBD2	TRBJ2-3	many	TRBV24-1
TGTGCCAGCAGTTTTAGGGGGACAGGGGTCCAAGAGACCCAGTACTTC	CASSFRGTGVQETQYF	TRBD1	TRBJ2-5	.	TRBV27
TGTGCCAGTAGTTCGACGGGGGGCCCATCGAATCAGCCCCAGCATTTT	CASSSTGGPSNQPQHF	.	TRBJ1-5	many	TRBV19
TGTGCCAGCAGTTACGACAGGTCCTCTGGAAACACCATATATTTT	CASSYDRSSGNTIYF	.	TRBJ1-3	.	TRBV6-6
TGCAGTGCTAAACGGACTAGCGGGATGTCCGGAAACTACGAGCAGTACTTC	CSAKRTSGMSGNYEQYF	TRBD2	TRBJ2-7	many	TRBV20-1
TGCAGCGCACCGGGACACCCGGGTGTGGATACGCAGTATTTT	CSAPGHPGVDTQYF	.	TRBJ2-3	many	TRBV29-1
TGTGCCAGCAGCGTAGACAGGGATCTGAATGAGCAGTTCTTC	CASSVDRDLNEQFF	.	TRBJ2-1	few	TRBV9
TGTGCCAGCAGCTTAAGGTTCATAAGCACTCTACAAGAGACCCAGTACTTC	CASSLRFISTLQETQYF	.	TRBJ2-5	.	TRBV11-1
TGTGCCAGCAGTCAACACTCCACGGGGAACACTGAAGCTTTCTTT	CASSQHSTGNTEAFF	.	TRBJ1-1	many	TRBV27
TGCAGTGCTCCGGGGACTAGCGGGAGGAGGACCGGGGAGCTGTTTTTT	CSAPGTSGRRTGELFF	TRBD2	TRBJ2-2	many	TRBV20-1
TGTGCCAGCAGTCCGCAGACAGGGGCTGAAGCTTTCTTT	CASSPQTGAEAFF	TRBD1	TRBJ1-1	many	TRBV27